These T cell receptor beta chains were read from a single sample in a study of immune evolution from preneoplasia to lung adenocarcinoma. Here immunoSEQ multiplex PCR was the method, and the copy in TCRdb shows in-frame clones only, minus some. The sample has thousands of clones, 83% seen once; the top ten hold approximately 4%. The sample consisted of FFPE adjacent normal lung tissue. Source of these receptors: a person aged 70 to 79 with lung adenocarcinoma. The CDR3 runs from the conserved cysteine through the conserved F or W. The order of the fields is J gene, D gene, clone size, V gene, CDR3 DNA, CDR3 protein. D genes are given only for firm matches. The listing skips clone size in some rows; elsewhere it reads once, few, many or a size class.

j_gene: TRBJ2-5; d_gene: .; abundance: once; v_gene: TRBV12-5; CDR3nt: TGTGCTAGTGCCAAGAGGAGCGTTGAAGAGACCCAGTACTTC; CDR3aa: CASAKRSVEETQYF
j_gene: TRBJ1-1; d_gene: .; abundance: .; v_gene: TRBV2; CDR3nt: TGTGCCAGCAGCCCGGGAACGAACACTGAAGCTTTCTTT; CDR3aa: CASSPGTNTEAFF
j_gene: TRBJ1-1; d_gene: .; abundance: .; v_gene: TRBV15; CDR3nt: TGTGCCACCAGCACCTTCAACACTGAAGCTTTCTTT; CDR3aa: CATSTFNTEAFF
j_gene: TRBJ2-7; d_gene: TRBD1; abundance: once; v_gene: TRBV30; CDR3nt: TGTGCCTGGAGTGTACCCGGGACAGGGGGCCACGAGCAGTACTTC; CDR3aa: CAWSVPGTGGHEQYF
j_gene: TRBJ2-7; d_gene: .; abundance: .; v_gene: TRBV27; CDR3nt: TGTGCCAGCAGTCTAACGGGACTCACCGGGGCTGGGGAGCAGTACTTC; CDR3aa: CASSLTGLTGAGEQYF
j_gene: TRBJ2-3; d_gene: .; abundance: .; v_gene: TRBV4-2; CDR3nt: TGTGCCAGCAGCCAAGGGGGACGCGGACCTAGCACAGATACGCAGTATTTT; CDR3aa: CASSQGGRGPSTDTQYF
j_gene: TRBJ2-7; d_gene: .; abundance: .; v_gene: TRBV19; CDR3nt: TGTGCCAGTAGTATTGGGGACCGCTACGAGCAGTACTTC; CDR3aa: CASSIGDRYEQYF
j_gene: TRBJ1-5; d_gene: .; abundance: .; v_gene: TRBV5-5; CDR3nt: TGTGCCAGCAGCCTCAGTGGGGGCGGGCCCCAGCATTTT; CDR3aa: CASSLSGGGPQHF
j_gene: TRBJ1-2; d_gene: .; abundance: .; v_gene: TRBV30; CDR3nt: TGTGCCTGGAGTGTTCCTTATGGCTACACCTTC; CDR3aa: CAWSVPYGYTF
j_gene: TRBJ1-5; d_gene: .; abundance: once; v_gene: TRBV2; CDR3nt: TGTGCCAGCAGTGAAAATGCGGAAGATCAGCCCCAGCATTTT; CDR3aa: CASSENAEDQPQHF